The rows below give T cell receptor beta chains drawn from one sample of a study of blood T cell repertoires in COVID-19. The table came from immunoSEQ multiplex PCR; TCRdb's copy has only in-frame clones and leaves some out. The sample holds about 330,000 clones, 80% to 95% seen once. Sequencing was performed on PBMCs or T cells enriched from blood (not recorded which). All receptors come from a woman between 25 and 40 years old who had recovered from COVID-19. Both conserved end residues are part of each CDR3. A D gene is named only where the DNA matches it firmly. A row's size may be missing; if present it is once, few, many or a size class.

size,J,V,D,CDR3,DNA
once,TRBJ1-1,TRBV11-2,NA,CASSLIWNTEAFF,TGTGCCAGCAGCCTAATTTGGAACACTGAAGCTTTCTTT
NA,TRBJ2-7,TRBV10-3,TRBD2,CAISESAGVTYEQYF,TGTGCCATCAGTGAGTCAGCGGGGGTCACCTACGAGCAGTACTTC
few,TRBJ1-5,TRBV2,TRBD1,CASSGTGEQPQHF,TGTGCCAGCAGCGGGACAGGGGAACAGCCCCAGCATTTT
NA,TRBJ1-5,TRBV18,TRBD1,CASSPTGEDQPQHF,TGTGCCAGCTCGCCGACAGGGGAAGATCAGCCCCAGCATTTT
NA,TRBJ2-7,TRBV6-5,NA,CASTHSRADEQYF,TGTGCCAGCACCCATTCCAGGGCGGACGAGCAGTACTTC
once,TRBJ2-7,TRBV4-1,TRBD1,CASSQPDRVNF,TGCGCCAGCAGCCAGCCCGACAGGGTTAACTTC
NA,TRBJ2-1,TRBV3-1/TRBV3-2,TRBD2,CASSLRLAHEQFF,TGTGCCAGCAGCCTCAGACTAGCACACGAGCAGTTCTTC
NA,TRBJ2-5,TRBV11-3,NA,CASSLAVVETQYF,TGTGCCAGCAGCTTAGCAGTTGTAGAGACCCAGTACTTC
NA,TRBJ2-7,TRBV4-2,TRBD1,CASSQRTGQGYEQYF,TGTGCCAGCAGCCAACGGACGGGACAGGGGTACGAGCAGTACTTC
NA,TRBJ2-2,TRBV7-2,TRBD2,CASGKGLAGSGELFF,TGTGCCAGCGGAAAGGGACTAGCGGGAAGCGGGGAGCTGTTTTTT
NA,TRBJ1-4,TRBV7-9,NA,CASSLAGGGDEKLFF,TGTGCCAGCAGCTTAGCGGGCGGAGGTGATGAAAAACTGTTTTTT
NA,TRBJ1-2,TRBV5-1,TRBD1,CASSQRGRDYTF,TGCGCCAGCAGCCAGAGGGGGCGCGACTACACCTTC
NA,TRBJ1-4,TRBV28,NA,CASSLFPTGSEGEKLFF,TGTGCCAGCAGTTTATTCCCTACTGGTAGCGAGGGAGAAAAACTGTTTTTT
NA,TRBJ1-3,TRBV28,NA,CASSLYGSGNTIYF,TGTGCCAGCAGTTTATACGGCTCTGGAAACACCATATATTTT
NA,TRBJ2-7,TRBV28,TRBD2,CASSLGEGEQYF,TGTGCCAGCAGTTTGGGGGAGGGGGAGCAGTACTTC
once,TRBJ1-2,TRBV7-2,NA,CASSVGHLDGYTF,TGTGCCAGCAGCGTAGGACATCTCGATGGCTACACCTTC
once,TRBJ1-5,TRBV5-4,NA,CASSLTGDNQPQHF,TGTGCCAGCAGCTTGACGGGGGACAATCAGCCCCAGCATTTT
NA,TRBJ1-3,TRBV12-1,NA,CASSSPDSPRICPGNTIYF,TGTGCCAGCAGCTCACCAGACAGCCCTAGGATTTGTCCTGGAAACACCATATATTTT
NA,TRBJ2-5,TRBV21-1,NA,CASSSRTSGRGETQYF,TGTGCCAGCAGCTCCCGCACTAGCGGGAGGGGAGAGACCCAGTACTTC
few,TRBJ2-2,TRBV19,NA,CASSMGSTGELFF,TGTGCCAGTAGTATGGGGAGCACCGGGGAGCTGTTTTTT
NA,TRBJ2-5,TRBV28,NA,CASKDLETQYF,TGTGCCAGCAAGGACTTAGAGACCCAGTACTTC
NA,TRBJ2-1,TRBV12-5,TRBD2,CASGPSGGTYNEQFF,TGTGCTAGTGGCCCGAGCGGGGGAACCTACAATGAGCAGTTCTTC
NA,TRBJ1-5,TRBV18,NA,CASSERSNQPQHF,TGTGCCAGCTCAGAGAGGAGCAATCAGCCCCAGCATTTT
NA,TRBJ2-7,TRBV12-3/TRBV12-4,NA,CASSSLSYEQYF,TGTGCCAGCAGTTCCCTTTCCTACGAGCAGTACTTC
NA,TRBJ1-4,TRBV27,NA,CASSLSGQGKLFF,TGTGCCAGCAGTTTATCCGGTCAGGGAAAACTGTTTTTT
NA,TRBJ2-2,TRBV7-3,NA,CASSFTNTGELFF,TGTGCCAGCAGCTTTACGAACACCGGGGAGCTGTTTTTT
NA,TRBJ2-5,TRBV11-3,TRBD1,CASRKGQNYQETQYF,TGTGCCAGCAGAAAGGGACAGAACTACCAAGAGACCCAGTACTTC
NA,TRBJ2-3,TRBV6-2/TRBV6-3,NA,CASSSWGVSTDTQYF,TGTGCCAGCAGCTCCTGGGGGGTATCCACAGATACGCAGTATTTT
NA,TRBJ1-4,TRBV19,NA,CASSVERSTNEKLFF,TGTGCCAGTAGTGTAGAGAGATCAACTAATGAAAAACTGTTTTTT
once,TRBJ1-1,TRBV28,TRBD1,CASSLGQGSTEAFF,TGTGCCAGCAGTTTGGGACAGGGAAGTACTGAAGCTTTCTTT
NA,TRBJ1-5,TRBV5-5,NA,CASSLGATNQPQHF,TGTGCCAGCAGCTTGGGAGCCACCAATCAGCCCCAGCATTTT
NA,TRBJ1-5,TRBV4-2,NA,CASSQDRRQPQHF,TGTGCCAGCAGCCAAGATCGCCGGCAGCCCCAGCATTTT
once,TRBJ2-1,TRBV24-1,NA,CATSPLSALTPYNEQFF,TGTGCCACCAGTCCCCTCTCAGCGCTGACCCCCTACAATGAGCAGTTCTTC
NA,TRBJ1-2,TRBV4-1,NA,CASSHSSEAHYGYTF,TGCGCCAGCAGCCACTCGAGTGAGGCCCACTATGGCTACACCTTC
NA,TRBJ2-3,TRBV6-2/TRBV6-3,TRBD2,CASSSRTSGVGDTQYF,TGTGCCAGCAGTTCCCGGACTAGCGGGGTTGGAGATACGCAGTATTTT
NA,TRBJ1-5,TRBV19,TRBD1,CASSARTGGYQPQHF,TGTGCCAGTAGTGCGAGGACAGGGGGTTATCAGCCCCAGCATTTT
NA,TRBJ2-2,TRBV4-1,NA,CASSQDLYGEIVTGELFF,TGCGCCAGCAGCCAAGACCTGTATGGGGAGATCGTCACCGGGGAGCTGTTTTTT
NA,TRBJ1-1,TRBV3-1/TRBV3-2,NA,CASSQDFWGDTEAFF,TGTGCCAGCAGCCAAGATTTTTGGGGGGACACTGAAGCTTTCTTT
NA,TRBJ1-2,TRBV2,NA,CASSKGGGYTF,TGTGCCAGCAGTAAGGGAGGGGGCTACACCTTC
NA,TRBJ2-7,TRBV6-5,TRBD1,CASSKRTGAYEQYF,TGTGCCAGCAGTAAAAGGACAGGGGCATACGAGCAGTACTTC
NA,TRBJ2-2,TRBV27,TRBD2,CASSLVGGRNTGELFF,TGTGCCAGCAGTTTAGTAGGCGGGAGGAACACCGGGGAGCTGTTTTTT
NA,TRBJ1-2,TRBV6-5,TRBD1,CASSYYHRGYYGYTF,TGTGCCAGCAGTTACTATCACAGGGGGTACTATGGCTACACCTTC
once,TRBJ1-6,TRBV5-8,NA,CASSLAGFYNSPLHF,TGTGCCAGCAGCTTGGCCGGGTTTTATAATTCACCCCTCCACTTT
NA,TRBJ2-5,TRBV6-2/TRBV6-3,NA,CASSYSLATKETQYF,TGTGCCAGCAGTTACTCCCTAGCGACCAAAGAGACCCAGTACTTC
NA,TRBJ1-6,TRBV6-5,NA,CASSYNQGFSPLHF,TGTGCCAGCAGTTACAACCAGGGATTCTCACCCCTCCACTTT
NA,TRBJ1-5,TRBV19,NA,CASRLSRIGNQPQHF,TGTGCCAGTAGATTATCGCGAATAGGCAATCAGCCCCAGCATTTT
NA,TRBJ2-7,TRBV7-2,TRBD2,CASSGLAGPYEQYF,TGTGCCAGCAGCGGACTAGCGGGGCCCTACGAGCAGTACTTC
NA,TRBJ1-2,TRBV7-2,NA,CASSFPGQVGYTF,TGTGCCAGCAGCTTTCCGGGACAAGTAGGCTACACCTTC
once,TRBJ1-1,TRBV7-8,TRBD1,CASSLGGQGLNTEAFF,TGTGCCAGCAGCTTGGGGGGACAGGGCTTGAACACTGAAGCTTTCTTT
NA,TRBJ2-5,TRBV7-2,NA,CASSIGHTVQETQYF,TGTGCCAGCAGCATAGGACACACCGTCCAAGAGACCCAGTACTTC